These T cell receptor beta chains were read from a single sample in a study of CD8+ T cells in alopecia areata. Using immunoSEQ multiplex PCR, the repertoire was profiled, and TCRdb retains in-frame clones only, with some absent. The profile covers 150,000 to 200,000 clones, with approximately 52% appearing a single time and about a sixth taken by the ten largest. This specimen was CD4+ T cells sorted from blood, taken at week 56, from a patient treated with tofacitinib. These receptors were collected from a human donor with alopecia areata. CDR3s include the opening cysteine and the closing phenylalanine or tryptophan. A D gene is named only where the DNA matches it firmly. Clone size is not always given. Where it is, it says once, few, many or a class for expanded clones.

d_call: -
v_call: TRBV5-1
j_call: TRBJ2-2
clone_size: -
cdr3_nt: TGCGCCAGCAGCTTGATTGGGCCCATAGATGGCACCGGGGAGCTGTTTTTT
cdr3_aa: CASSLIGPIDGTGELFF

d_call: -
v_call: TRBV19
j_call: TRBJ2-3
clone_size: -
cdr3_nt: TGTGCCAGTAGTATTAGGGACACCCGCACAGATACGCAGTATTTT
cdr3_aa: CASSIRDTRTDTQYF

d_call: TRBD1
v_call: TRBV27
j_call: TRBJ1-6
clone_size: -
cdr3_nt: TGTGCCAGCAGCGACAGGGCCCGACCGATTAATTCACCCCTCCACTTT
cdr3_aa: CASSDRARPINSPLHF

d_call: TRBD1
v_call: TRBV27
j_call: TRBJ1-2
clone_size: -
cdr3_nt: TGTGCCACCCGGAGTCGACAGGGGGGTAACTATGGCTACACCTTC
cdr3_aa: CATRSRQGGNYGYTF

d_call: -
v_call: TRBV30
j_call: TRBJ1-2
clone_size: -
cdr3_nt: TGTGCCTGGACCAACTCCGGACAGATCTATGGCTACACCTTC
cdr3_aa: CAWTNSGQIYGYTF

d_call: TRBD2
v_call: TRBV4-2
j_call: TRBJ2-7
clone_size: -
cdr3_nt: TGTGCCAGCAGCCAAGATTCGACTAGCGGATACGAGCAGTACTTC
cdr3_aa: CASSQDSTSGYEQYF

d_call: -
v_call: TRBV9
j_call: TRBJ1-1
clone_size: -
cdr3_nt: TGTGCCAGCAGCGTAGTGGACAACACTGAAGCTTTCTTT
cdr3_aa: CASSVVDNTEAFF

d_call: TRBD1
v_call: TRBV6-1
j_call: TRBJ2-1
clone_size: -
cdr3_nt: TGTGCCAGCAACTTTAGAGAGGACAGGACGTTCCAGTTCTTC
cdr3_aa: CASNFREDRTFQFF

d_call: -
v_call: TRBV29-1
j_call: TRBJ2-3
clone_size: -
cdr3_nt: TGCAGCGCTAAGGACAAGAGCACAGATACGCAGTATTTT
cdr3_aa: CSAKDKSTDTQYF

d_call: -
v_call: TRBV6-1
j_call: TRBJ1-1
clone_size: -
cdr3_nt: TGTGCCAGCAGTGAAACACCCGGGACTGAAGCTTTCTTT
cdr3_aa: CASSETPGTEAFF

d_call: -
v_call: TRBV6-1
j_call: TRBJ1-5
clone_size: few
cdr3_nt: TGTGCCAGCAGTGGGACGCAGGGTAATCAGCCCCAGCATTTT
cdr3_aa: CASSGTQGNQPQHF

d_call: -
v_call: TRBV29-1
j_call: TRBJ1-1
clone_size: -
cdr3_nt: TGCAGCGCCGAGTCTACGACAGAACCGAACACTGAAGCTTTCTTT
cdr3_aa: CSAESTTEPNTEAFF

d_call: -
v_call: TRBV11-1
j_call: TRBJ2-7
clone_size: few
cdr3_nt: TGTGCCAGCAGCTTCTCGACTGCCTACGAGCAGTACTTC
cdr3_aa: CASSFSTAYEQYF

d_call: TRBD2
v_call: TRBV29-1
j_call: TRBJ2-7
clone_size: few
cdr3_nt: TGCAGCGTTGTAAGCGGGGACTCCTACGAGCAGTACTTC
cdr3_aa: CSVVSGDSYEQYF

d_call: TRBD1
v_call: TRBV7-9
j_call: TRBJ1-1
clone_size: few
cdr3_nt: TGTGCCAGCAGCTTAAGCCGACAGGGCACTGAAGCTTTCTTT
cdr3_aa: CASSLSRQGTEAFF

d_call: -
v_call: TRBV5-1
j_call: TRBJ2-5
clone_size: -
cdr3_nt: TGCGCCAGCAGCTTGGAGCATTTCCAAGCGTCCAGGTACCAAGAGACCCAGTACTTC
cdr3_aa: CASSLEHFQASRYQETQYF

d_call: TRBD1
v_call: TRBV30
j_call: TRBJ2-7
clone_size: -
cdr3_nt: TGTGCCTGGAGTCCCGACAGGGGGGCATACGAGCAGTACTTC
cdr3_aa: CAWSPDRGAYEQYF

d_call: -
v_call: TRBV29-1
j_call: TRBJ2-5
clone_size: few
cdr3_nt: TGCAGCGTCGATGCGGCCGGGGGTGGTCAAGAGACCCAGTACTTC
cdr3_aa: CSVDAAGGGQETQYF

d_call: -
v_call: TRBV25-1
j_call: TRBJ1-4
clone_size: -
cdr3_nt: TGTGCCAGCAGCGGAGTAGAGACAGACAAACTGTTTTTT
cdr3_aa: CASSGVETDKLFF

d_call: -
v_call: TRBV5-1
j_call: TRBJ2-2
clone_size: -
cdr3_nt: TGCGCCAGCAGCAACGGGAACACCGGGGAGCTGTTTTTT
cdr3_aa: CASSNGNTGELFF

d_call: TRBD1
v_call: TRBV4-1
j_call: TRBJ2-5
clone_size: -
cdr3_nt: TGCGCCAGCAGCCAAAGGGGGACAGATACGCTCGTCGAGACCCAGTACTTC
cdr3_aa: CASSQRGTDTLVETQYF

d_call: TRBD1
v_call: TRBV28
j_call: TRBJ1-6
clone_size: once
cdr3_nt: TGTGCCAGCTGGGACAGGGGAAATTCACCCCTCCACTTT
cdr3_aa: CASWDRGNSPLHF

d_call: TRBD1
v_call: TRBV19
j_call: TRBJ1-1
clone_size: -
cdr3_nt: TGTGCCAGTAGTACAGGGGGCAGGACTGAAGCTTTCTTT
cdr3_aa: CASSTGGRTEAFF

d_call: -
v_call: TRBV5-1
j_call: TRBJ2-3
clone_size: -
cdr3_nt: TGCGCCAGCAGCTTGGAACGGGGCGGCGCAGGGGCCGATACGCAGTATTTT
cdr3_aa: CASSLERGGAGADTQYF

d_call: TRBD1
v_call: TRBV9
j_call: TRBJ1-2
clone_size: many
cdr3_nt: TGTGCCAGCAGCGTAGCCCCCTTGCGACAGGGGGACTATGGCTACACCTTC
cdr3_aa: CASSVAPLRQGDYGYTF

d_call: -
v_call: TRBV7-9
j_call: TRBJ1-2
clone_size: -
cdr3_nt: TGTGCCAGCAGCCTACAGGGATGGTACACCTTC
cdr3_aa: CASSLQGWYTF

d_call: TRBD1
v_call: TRBV2
j_call: TRBJ2-7
clone_size: -
cdr3_nt: TGTGCCAGCAGAACAGGGGCCTACGAGCAGTACTTC
cdr3_aa: CASRTGAYEQYF

d_call: -
v_call: TRBV10-2
j_call: TRBJ2-3
clone_size: -
cdr3_nt: TGCGCCAGCAGTGTTTCTGATACGCAGTATTTT
cdr3_aa: CASSVSDTQYF

d_call: -
v_call: TRBV7-6
j_call: TRBJ1-1
clone_size: -
cdr3_nt: TGTGCCAGCAGCCTCGGGGGAAGAAACACTGAAGCTTTCTTT
cdr3_aa: CASSLGGRNTEAFF

d_call: -
v_call: TRBV4-1
j_call: TRBJ2-7
clone_size: few
cdr3_nt: TGCGCCAGCAGCCACGGAGAGTCCTACGAGCAGTACTTC
cdr3_aa: CASSHGESYEQYF

d_call: -
v_call: TRBV29-1
j_call: TRBJ1-2
clone_size: -
cdr3_nt: TGCAGCGTTGGACAGTTGAACTATGGCTACACCTTC
cdr3_aa: CSVGQLNYGYTF

d_call: -
v_call: TRBV29-1
j_call: TRBJ2-5
clone_size: -
cdr3_nt: TGCAGCGTGGGCTCGACCGCAGGGGGGTTGGAAGAGACCCAGTACTTC
cdr3_aa: CSVGSTAGGLEETQYF

d_call: TRBD1
v_call: TRBV5-6
j_call: TRBJ1-2
clone_size: -
cdr3_nt: TGTGCCAGCAGCCTTCCGGACAGGGGGTACTATGGCTACACCTTC
cdr3_aa: CASSLPDRGYYGYTF

d_call: -
v_call: TRBV30
j_call: TRBJ2-1
clone_size: -
cdr3_nt: TGTGCCTGCTTCGAAAGCTCCTACAATGAGCAGTTCTTC
cdr3_aa: CACFESSYNEQFF

d_call: -
v_call: TRBV2
j_call: TRBJ2-3
clone_size: -
cdr3_nt: TGTGCCAGCAAAAAGGATAGCACAGATACGCAGTATTTT
cdr3_aa: CASKKDSTDTQYF

d_call: -
v_call: TRBV4-1
j_call: TRBJ2-4
clone_size: -
cdr3_nt: TGCGCCAGCAGCCAAAGAGGGCTCTCGGGCTATGGCAAAAACATTCAGTACTTC
cdr3_aa: CASSQRGLSGYGKNIQYF

d_call: TRBD1
v_call: TRBV19
j_call: TRBJ1-5
clone_size: many
cdr3_nt: TGTGCCAGTAGTATTACAGGGGATCGGCAGCCCCAGCATTTT
cdr3_aa: CASSITGDRQPQHF